Shown below are 9 T cell receptor beta chains from a single sample sequenced in a study of T-cell memory formation after mild COVID-19. MiXCR was run by TCRdb on the 5' RACE reads, yielding one entry per CDR3 protein. This table holds roughly 450,000 distinct CDR3 sequences, roughly 17% found once. Sequenced material: PBMCs or a T cell subset sorted from them (not recorded which). These receptors were collected from a man between 18 and 35 years old who had mild COVID-19 (a few samples of this study predate the infection). Cell type and time point are not known.

The sample holds many counts of this clonotype. The V and J genes are TRBV12-3 or TRBV12-4 and TRBJ1-1; D is unclear. This CDR3 has 12 amino acids. The germline V and J ends were trimmed by 3 bases and 11 bases, with 13 bases remaining between them. The CDR3, as DNA: TGTGCCAGCAGTTTCCGGGTCAGTCAGGCTTTCTTT. As protein: CASSFRVSQAFF.

The rearrangement uses TRBV15 and TRBJ2-5, with D unresolved. V was clipped by 0 bases and J by 5 bases, with 4 bases between them. The CDR3 extends over 12 amino acids. CDR1 is LNHNV and CDR2 is YYDKDF in the germline V gene (reference sequence). The CDR3 reads CATSRDAETQYF. Written as DNA, the CDR3 is TGTGCCACCAGCAGAGATGCGGAGACCCAGTACTTC.

The sample holds a few counts of this clonotype. The chain employs TRBV6-1 and TRBJ2-3; possibly TRBD2 for D (7 bases). Germline V gene data show CDR1 as MNHNS and CDR2 as SASEGT. V was trimmed by 5 bases and J by 0 bases, leaving 12 bases between them. This CDR3 spans 15 amino acids. The CDR3 sequence: CASSNGGPSTDTQYF. CDR3 coding DNA: TGTGCCAGCAGTAACGGGGGGCCGAGCACAGATACGCAGTATTTT.

CDR3: CSAWVWETQYF. The CDR3 nucleotides read TGCAGTGCTTGGGTTTGGGAGACCCAGTACTTC. The V call is TRBV20-1, the J call TRBJ2-5; no definite D call. The germline V gene has CDR1 DFQATT and CDR2 SNEGSKA (reference sequence). The CDR3 runs to 11 residues. With 5 bases removed from V and 5 bases from J, the gap between germline ends came to 9 bases.

The V call is TRBV7-3, the J call TRBJ2-2; the D gene is possibly TRBD2 (6 bases). Trimming took 6 bases from V and 6 from J, leaving 14 bases between them. This CDR3 has 14 residues. Germline loops: CDR1 SGHTA, CDR2 FQGTGA. This chain's CDR3 is CASRRDAGPGELFF. The CDR3 DNA is TGTGCCAGCAGGCGCGATGCGGGGCCCGGGGAGCTGTTTTTT.

The chain is built from TRBV5-1 and TRBJ2-5; the match to TRBD1 covers 7 bases. The CDR3 is made up of 15 amino acids. The junction had 8 bases not matched to a gene; V was cut back by 5 bases and J by 1 base. The germline gives CDR1 SGHRS, CDR2 YFSETQ. The CDR3 here is CASRRQGDPQETQYF. In nucleotides, the CDR3 is TGCGCCAGCAGGCGACAGGGTGATCCCCAAGAGACCCAGTACTTC.

This clonotype was seen only a few times. The CDR3 spells CSATGVAGYEQYV. DNA for the CDR3: TGCAGTGCTACCGGGGTAGCGGGATACGAGCAGTACGTC. This sequence joins TRBV20-1 and TRBJ2-7; 8 bases match TRBD2. Per germline, CDR1 DFQATT and CDR2 SNEGSKA (reference sequence). The ends lost 4 bases at V and 4 bases at J; junction bases unmatched: 6. The CDR3 loop spans 13 amino acids.

The chain joins TRBV11-2 to TRBJ2-1; 14 bases agree with TRBD2. This CDR3 spans 17 amino acids. Germline values: CDR1 SGHAT, CDR2 FQNNGV. V lost 1 base, J lost 6 bases, and 5 bases stayed unmatched. In nucleotides, the CDR3 is TGTGCCAGCAGCTTAGCTGGGACTAGCGGGGGACTCAATGAGCAGTTCTTC. Amino acid sequence: CASSLAGTSGGLNEQFF. Using reference TRBV11-2 and TRBJ2-1 for the parts outside the CDR3, the full variable domain is EAGVAQSPRYKIIEKRQSVAFWCNPISGHATLYWYQQILGQGPKLLIQFQNNGVVDDSQLPKDRFSAERLKGVDSTLKIQPAKLEDSAVYLCASSLAGTSGGLNEQFFGPGTRLTVL.

This sequence joins TRBV7-2 and TRBJ2-2, with TRBD1 as a possible D gene (6 bases). The CDR3 consists of 15 residues. The germline V gene encodes CDR1 SGHTA and CDR2 FQGNSA. Trimming left V 6 bases short and J 5 bases short, with 16 bases between. The CDR3 loop reads CASRGATFGTGELFF. The CDR3 DNA sequence: TGTGCCAGCAGGGGGGCGACATTCGGTACCGGGGAGCTGTTTTTT.